This is a list of T cell receptor beta chains from one sample in a study of CD8+ T cells in alopecia areata. This table comes from immunoSEQ multiplex PCR, and its TCRdb copy is limited to in-frame clones, with some not included. The repertoire has some 130,000 clones, approximately 48% of them found once; the top ten carry roughly 20%. The sequenced sample was CD8+ T cells sorted from blood, obtained at week 0. These receptors originate from a human donor with alopecia areata. Both conserved end residues are part of each CDR3. A D gene is named only where the DNA matches it firmly. Size tells how often a clone was seen (once, few, many) or the class of an expanded clone, and some rows leave it out.

size,D,V,J,DNA,CDR3
few,.,TRBV4-1,TRBJ1-5,TGCGCCAGCAGCCAATTAATGTCAGAGAATCAGCCCCAGCATTTT,CASSQLMSENQPQHF
.,TRBD2,TRBV4-3,TRBJ2-7,TGCGCCAGCAGCCAAGGCCTAGCGGGGGGCCGTAAGAGCTCCTACGAGCAGTACTTC,CASSQGLAGGRKSSYEQYF
.,.,TRBV13,TRBJ2-5,TGTGCCAGCAGCTTAGTAGGGCAGGGCGAGGAGACCCAGTACTTC,CASSLVGQGEETQYF
.,.,TRBV27,TRBJ2-5,TGTGCCAGCAGTAACAGGGACCAAGAGACCCAGTACTTC,CASSNRDQETQYF
once,TRBD1,TRBV29-1,TRBJ2-4,TGCAGCGTTGAGGACAGGGTGGGCATTCAGTACTTC,CSVEDRVGIQYF
.,.,TRBV30,TRBJ2-7,TGTGCCTGGAGTAGTGGTACGGAGCAGTACTTC,CAWSSGTEQYF
.,.,TRBV29-1,TRBJ1-2,TGCAGCGTCGCCGGGACGGACTATGGCTACACCTTC,CSVAGTDYGYTF
.,.,TRBV5-4,TRBJ2-1,TGTGCCAGCAGCTCTCCGATTTCCAATGAGCAGTTCTTC,CASSSPISNEQFF
few,.,TRBV5-1,TRBJ1-1,TGCGCCAGCAGTTCATCGGGCTTCGGCACTGAAGCTTTCTTT,CASSSSGFGTEAFF
.,.,TRBV30,TRBJ1-1,TGTGCCTGGGGCACAGGAGTGAACACTGAAGCTTTCTTT,CAWGTGVNTEAFF
.,.,TRBV4-3,TRBJ1-1,TGCGCCAGCAGCCAAGTTTTGGGGGGGATGGACACTGAAGCTTTCTTT,CASSQVLGGMDTEAFF
.,.,TRBV27,TRBJ1-1,TGTGCCAGCAGTTTGAGACAGATGAACACTGAAGCTTTCTTT,CASSLRQMNTEAFF
many,TRBD1,TRBV30,TRBJ2-1,TGTGCCTGGAGTTCCGGGACAGGGAGCGATGAGCAGTTCTTC,CAWSSGTGSDEQFF
few,.,TRBV6-5,TRBJ2-5,TGTGCCAGCAGTTGGCAGGGGAGGGAGACCCAGTACTTC,CASSWQGRETQYF
.,TRBD1,TRBV13,TRBJ1-1,TGTGCCAGCAGCTTATTCGGACAGGGGAACACTGAAGCTTTCTTT,CASSLFGQGNTEAFF
.,.,TRBV27,TRBJ2-7,TGTGCCAGCAGTTTATCCCCAACAGGTTCTTACGAGCAGTACTTC,CASSLSPTGSYEQYF
.,TRBD1,TRBV27,TRBJ2-3,TGTGCCAGCAGTTTTCTGACAGGGGGAGATACGCAGTATTTT,CASSFLTGGDTQYF
few,.,TRBV4-2,TRBJ1-1,TGTGCCAGCAGCTCCTGGGGGGCTGAAGCTTTCTTT,CASSSWGAEAFF
.,.,TRBV9,TRBJ1-2,TGTGCCAGCAGCGAGGGGGGTCCCTATGGCTACACCTTC,CASSEGGPYGYTF
.,.,TRBV5-4,TRBJ1-2,TGTGCCACCCGGACAGTCGCTAACTATGGCTACACCTTC,CATRTVANYGYTF
.,.,TRBV2,TRBJ2-7,TGTGCCAGCAGTGAAGGATGGGACGAGCAGTACTTC,CASSEGWDEQYF
.,.,TRBV30,TRBJ2-1,TGTGCCTGGAGACGAATGGAGCAGTTCTTC,CAWRRMEQFF
.,.,TRBV11-1,TRBJ2-6,TGTGCCAGCAGCCCCACATATGAGACAGGTATCGGGGCCAACGTCCTGACTTTC,CASSPTYETGIGANVLTF
.,.,TRBV5-1,TRBJ2-7,TGCGCCAGCAGCTTGGAAGACATCGACTACGAGCAGTACTTC,CASSLEDIDYEQYF
few,TRBD2,TRBV5-4,TRBJ2-3,TGTGCCAGCAGCTTGAGGACTAGGGGTACAGATACGCAGTATTTT,CASSLRTRGTDTQYF
once,TRBD1,TRBV6-1,TRBJ1-2,TGTGCCAGCAGTGCCCCGAGACAGGGAAAAGCCCTCTATGGCTACACCTTC,CASSAPRQGKALYGYTF
few,.,TRBV13,TRBJ2-2,TGTGCCAGCAGCCAAGAGAACACCGGGGAGCTGTTTTTT,CASSQENTGELFF
.,.,TRBV5-6,TRBJ2-7,TGTGCCAGCAGCACCGGGACCTTATCCTACGAGCAGTACTTC,CASSTGTLSYEQYF
few,.,TRBV29-1,TRBJ2-1,TGCAGCGTTCGGGGCTCTTACGCCTACAATGAGCAGTTCTTC,CSVRGSYAYNEQFF
.,.,TRBV27,TRBJ2-7,TGTGCCAGCAGCTTAGGATTAGTGCCTTACGAGCAGTACTTC,CASSLGLVPYEQYF
.,.,TRBV29-1,TRBJ1-1,TGCAGCGTCCGGGGGGGGAACACTGAAGCTTTCTTT,CSVRGGNTEAFF
.,.,TRBV9,TRBJ1-6,TGTGCCAGCAGCCCAGAGGTAGATTCACCCCTCCACTTT,CASSPEVDSPLHF